This T cell receptor beta chain is drawn from a study of control samples from healthy donors and cancer patients (TCRdb year 2020). About this clone: The antigen it binds to is not known. The record has no base qualities; no much larger clone is one base away.

Looking up the germline V gene yields CDR1 KGHSH and CDR2 LQKENI. The trim is 4 bases for V and 4 bases for J, with a gap of 6 bases between the germline ends. Measured from the cysteine to the phenylalanine, the CDR3 is 12 residues long. The DNA shown is the 36-base CDR3, in frame from base 1. Library preparation was by the immunoSEQ multiplex PCR assay. TCRdb provides this immuneACCESS table in a form limited to in-frame rearrangements. Some clones are lacking; in checked studies, under half of them reflect an unresolved V gene, and why the rest are absent is not known. Across this sample there are 95,000 to 150,000 clones, with roughly 84% seen only once. Of the sample, about 8.7% falls within the top ten clones.

Sequencing was performed on blood. Rearrangement joined TRBV18 to TRBJ2-3, with the D gene too uncertain to name. The TCR originated in a man in his forties in good health. In nucleotide form, the sequence is TGTGCCAGCTCACGGCAGTCAGATACGCAGTATTTT. Its amino acids are CASSRQSDTQYF.